A single sample is the source of the 20 T cell receptor beta chains below, sequenced in a study of blood T cells in healthy people across ages (dated by TCRdb to the mid-2010s). Library preparation employed 5' RACE. The reads were generated on an Illumina HiSeq 2500. A second PCR of roughly 7 to 11 cycles was run with a J-beta primer mix and a sample-barcoded 5' primer. Starting from the raw public reads, TCRdb applied fastp trimming at Q25, assembled clones with MiXCR and retained in-frame beta chains. Each CDR3 protein gets just one entry, which takes the most common genes and DNA from the rows behind it. The sample data list almost 550,000 distinct CDR3 sequences, and under 30% of these were observed just once. The ten largest clones capture approximately 10% of the sample. Another study also made use of these data, one on T cells of mothers and their children.

Material for sequencing was blood. The source is a boy under 18 in good health.

Note on this clonotype: Its ends do not fully match the called genes, so a read error is possible. This rearrangement joins TRBV7-2 to TRBJ2-7, with TRBD1 matching over 11 bases. Germline V CDR1 and CDR2: SGHTA, FQGNSA. CDR3 length equals 16 residues. For the CDR3, the DNA is TGTGCCGGCAGCTTAGTCTGGGACAGGGGGGCCTACGAGCAGTACTTC. It translates to CAGSLVWDRGAYEQYF.

J is TRBJ1-2 and V is TRBV18; tentatively, D is TRBD1 (5 bases). CDR1 KGHSH and CDR2 LQKENI come from the germline V gene. The CDR3 covers 14 residues. The ends were cut back, 5 bases at V and 4 bases at J, with 14 bases in the middle. The DNA of the CDR3 is TGTGCCAGCTCAATCGGGACGGATTTCTATGGCTACACCTTC. Its translation: CASSIGTDFYGYTF.

This clonotype was seen a handful of times. At one boundary the junction diverges from the germline segment, which might be a read error. The rearrangement links TRBV7-7 to TRBJ2-2, with unresolved D. CDR1 is SSHAT, CDR2 FNYEAQ, per germline (reference sequence). The CDR3 loop spans 16 amino acids. For the CDR3, the DNA is TGTGCTAGCAGCCCTAGGGCCGGCTATAACACCGGGGAGCTGTTTTTT. Amino acids: CASSPRAGYNTGELFF.

The gene calls are TRBV4-3 and TRBJ1-4, with TRBD1 as a possible D gene (5 bases). V dropped 1 base and J dropped 6 bases, with 12 bases sitting between them. Germline V gene sequence: CDR1 LGHNA, CDR2 YSLEER. The CDR3 spans 15 residues. In DNA, the CDR3 is TGCGCCAGCAGCCAAGTGGAGACAGAGGATGAAAAACTGTTTTTT. It specifies CASSQVETEDEKLFF.

The V call is TRBV7-2, the J call TRBJ2-3; the match to TRBD2 covers 8 bases. The CDR3 contains 16 residues. V trimming: 1 base; J trimming: 2 bases; junction bases outside the gene matches: 5. CDR1 SGHTA and CDR2 FQGNSA come from the germline V gene. CDR3 region: CASSLEAGGNTDTQYF. The CDR3 DNA sequence: TGTGCCAGCAGCTTAGAGGCGGGGGGAAACACAGATACGCAGTATTTT.

The chain uses TRBV27 and TRBJ2-1; unclear D gene. Germline V lookup: CDR1 MNHEY, CDR2 SMNVEV (reference sequence). There are 12 residues in the CDR3. V dropped 5 bases and J dropped 6 bases, with 8 bases sitting between them. The CDR3 sequence: CASSINTNEQFF. The CDR3 DNA reads as TGTGCCAGCAGTATCAACACCAATGAGCAGTTCTTC.

This clonotype was observed a handful of times. The DNA for the CDR3 is TGTGCCAGCAGCTCTGGACTAGCGGGGGGTTTCGATGAGCAGTTCTTC. It specifies CASSSGLAGGFDEQFF. The chain joins TRBV7-3 to TRBJ2-1; TRBD2 matches at 14 bases. Germline values: CDR1 SGHTA, CDR2 FQGTGA. The CDR3 covers 16 residues. The junction had 7 bases not matched to a gene; V was cut back by 4 bases and J by 8 bases.

The table lists this clonotype with a few counts. This chain's CDR3 is CSVAGREGALYNEQFF. As DNA, the CDR3 is TGCAGCGTCGCCGGGAGGGAGGGGGCTCTCTACAATGAGCAGTTCTTC. The chain couples TRBV29-1 to TRBJ2-1; D possibly corresponds to TRBD2 (8 bases). The CDR3 totals 16 residues. CDR1 and CDR2 from the germline V gene are SQVTM and ANQGSEA. Trimming stripped 6 bases from V and 3 bases from J, with 21 bases between.

Turning to this clonotype: Mismatch with germline at one junction end may stem from a read error. The CDR3 DNA sequence: TGCAGCGTGTCGGGACTTCTATACAATGAGCGGTTCTTC. Its protein product is CSVSGLLYNERFF. The V call is TRBV29-1, the J call TRBJ2-1; TRBD2 is a possible D gene (6 bases). CDR1 and CDR2 (germline): SQVTM, ANQGSEA. This CDR3 is 13 amino acids long.

This chain uses TRBV27 with TRBJ1-2; D remains unclear. From germline, CDR1 is MNHEY and CDR2 SMNVEV (reference sequence). Trimming pared 5 bases from V and 6 bases from J, leaving 10 bases between. CDR3 length equals 12 residues. The CDR3 nucleotides are TGTGCCAGCAGTACGGGGTCCGATGGCTACACCTTC. Translated: CASSTGSDGYTF.

This clonotype was seen more than once but under ten times. The V call is TRBV9, the J call TRBJ2-7; 11 bases are a match to TRBD2. Trimming at V came to 3 bases and at J to 3 bases, leaving 2 bases not matched to a gene. This CDR3 spans 14 amino acids. CDR1 is SGDLS, CDR2 YYNGEE, per germline. For the CDR3, the DNA is TGTGCCAGCAGCGAGGGACTAGCGGACTACGAGCAGTACTTC. Residues: CASSEGLADYEQYF.

The rearrangement joins TRBV20-1 to TRBJ2-1; the D gene is possibly TRBD2 (6 bases). There are 17 residues in the CDR3. Trimming shortened V by 4 bases and J by 0 bases, and 19 bases separated the two germline ends. Per the germline V gene, CDR1 is DFQATT and CDR2 is SNEGSKA (reference sequence). The CDR3 here is CSAKATGVGSSYNEQFF. CDR3 coding DNA: TGCAGTGCTAAGGCAACGGGAGTCGGGAGCTCCTACAATGAGCAGTTCTTC.

This clonotype was counted between two and nine times. The V and J genes are TRBV7-2 and TRBJ2-5; D is undetermined. Trimming left V 5 bases short and J 1 base short, with 14 bases between. The CDR3 covers 15 residues. Germline V gene lookup returns CDR1 SGHTA and CDR2 FQGNSA. The CDR3 here is CASSVVGNSQETQYF. CDR3 coding DNA: TGTGCCAGCAGCGTGGTGGGGAATTCCCAAGAGACCCAGTACTTC.

The chain has TRBV27 and TRBJ2-2; 8 bases are shared with TRBD2. After removal of 3 bases from V and 6 bases from J, the junction contained 3 bases not matched to a gene. Germline V lookup: CDR1 MNHEY, CDR2 SMNVEV (reference sequence). The CDR3 consists of 14 residues. The CDR3 coding sequence is TGTGCCAGCAGTTTTGGGACTAGTCCCGGGGAGCTGTTTTTT. Its translation: CASSFGTSPGELFF.

V gene TRBV7-2 combines with J gene TRBJ2-3; tentative D call: TRBD2 (6 bases). Trimming removed 4 bases at V and 0 bases at J, with 14 bases between. The germline V gene encodes CDR1 SGHTA and CDR2 FQGNSA. The CDR3 extends over 16 amino acids. The CDR3 DNA sequence: TGTGCCAGCAGCTCCGGAGTAGCGGCTAGCACAGATACGCAGTATTTT. Its protein is CASSSGVAASTDTQYF.

In this sample, this clonotype turned up a few times. This chain uses TRBV5-1 with TRBJ1-1, with D unclear. Germline lookup yields CDR1 SGHRS and CDR2 YFSETQ. V shed 4 bases and J shed 3 bases, with 4 bases lying between them. CDR3 length: 11 amino acids. CDR3 sequence (DNA): TGCGCCAGCAGCCATGACACTGAAGCTTTCTTT. Residues: CASSHDTEAFF.

The rearrangement joins TRBV5-6 to TRBJ1-1; perhaps TRBD1 as D (5 bases). V lost 3 bases and J lost 1, with 22 bases in between. Per germline, CDR1 SGHDT and CDR2 YYEEEE. The CDR3 contains 18 residues. The CDR3 DNA is TGTGCCAGCAGCTCGCGGGAGCTTTATCCGGGGACGAACACTGAAGCTTTCTTT. This sequence encodes CASSSRELYPGTNTEAFF.

The chain joins TRBV27 to TRBJ2-4; 9 bases fit TRBD2. This CDR3 is 16 amino acids long. V dropped 4 bases and J dropped 0; count of bases not matched to a gene: 4. Germline-derived CDR1 and CDR2 are MNHEY and SMNVEV (reference sequence). The CDR3 is CASSSTSGLAKNIQYF. The CDR3 DNA reads as TGTGCCAGCAGTTCGACTAGCGGATTAGCCAAAAACATTCAGTACTTC.

This clonotype appeared a few times. The V gene is TRBV29-1, the J gene TRBJ2-3, with D maybe TRBD2 (6 bases). V was shortened by 6 bases and J by 2 bases, with 15 bases between the two germline ends. CDR1 and CDR2 (germline): SQVTM, ANQGSEA. The CDR3 sequence is 14 residues long. The CDR3 DNA is TGCAGCGTGCCCGGAGGGCCGATCACAGATACGCAGTATTTT. Protein sequence: CSVPGGPITDTQYF.

V gene TRBV10-3 combines with J gene TRBJ1-2; 7 bases map to TRBD1. The germline CDR1 and CDR2 sequences are ENHRY and SYGVKD. The CDR3 is 13 residues long. V dropped 10 bases and J dropped 0; count of bases not matched to a gene: 5. The CDR3 spells CATRGTANYGYTF. CDR3 nucleotide sequence: TGTGCCACCCGCGGGACAGCTAACTATGGCTACACCTTC.